This T cell receptor (beta chain) is drawn from a study of shared clonotypes between healthy human individuals. This clone was recorded a few times. The antigen is undetermined. CD45RO-negative cells were positively selected for CCR7, leaving out terminally differentiated effector memory CD45RA+ cells. V lost 8 bases to trimming and J lost 1 base; unmatched junction nucleotides: 3. The V gene's germline CDR1 is MNHEY and CDR2 SMNVEV (reference sequence). The CDR3 runs to 13 residues. The data were produced by immunoSEQ multiplex PCR, yet TCRdb's version contains in-frame clones alone and is incomplete. The sample includes about 2 million clones, about 95% of them seen just once. Findings and limits, study-wide: Apart from blood, nothing was sampled; tissue repertoires likely differ. It was the non-shared clonotypes that had lower generation probabilities than clonotypes shared by all four donors.

This receptor was obtained from a man between 18 and 35 years old in good health. The specimen sequenced was naive CD8+ T cells sorted from blood. This chain uses TRBV27 with TRBJ2-7; TRBD1 matches at 9 bases. CDR3 sequence (DNA): TGTGCCAGCTCCGGGACAGGGTCCTACGAGCAGTACTTC. Translated: CASSGTGSYEQYF.